This TCR beta chain was observed in a study of T cell responses to AZD1222 COVID-19 vaccine. Clones were read by immunoSEQ multiplex PCR, and TCRdb kept only the in-frame ones, dropping some. The sample shows 130,000 or so clones, more than 70% of them seen only once. This CDR3 comprises 11 residues. V dropped 3 bases and J dropped 6 bases, with 6 bases sitting between them. Germline CDR1 reads KGHSH; CDR2 reads LQKENI. Specimen: peripheral blood, collected on day 0 of AZD1222 vaccination. The V and J genes are TRBV18 and TRBJ2-7; D ambiguous. The source is an adult in good health. Here the CDR3 reads CASSPGREQYF. The CDR3 DNA follows: TGTGCCAGCTCACCTGGGCGCGAGCAGTACTTC.